This paragraph covers one T cell receptor (beta chain) sequence. What it binds is unknown. The germline V gene has CDR1 SEHNR and CDR2 FQNEAQ (reference sequence). V was pared by 4 bases and J by 5 bases, with 9 bases between. This CDR3 spans 12 amino acids. The sample is drawn from a study of CD8+ T cells in alopecia areata. Extracted from the samples, RNA was reverse transcribed into cDNA to serve as the sequencing template. Clones were sequenced by immunoSEQ multiplex PCR, and TCRdb holds only the in-frame ones, with some missing. The profile covers a few hundred thousand clones, with 50% to 70% appearing a single time and approximately 1.4% taken by the ten largest. The treatment denotes: oral pan-JAK inhibitor, 5-10 mg twice daily. Findings of the study overall: Only a single nonresponder existed, so baseline CD8+ expansion links stay unclear.

Sequencing was performed on CD4+ T cells sorted from blood, taken at week 4, from a patient treated with tofacitinib. This TCR came from a human donor with alopecia areata. The V call is TRBV7-9, the J call TRBJ2-7; D unresolved. The CDR3 loop reads CASSYAVNEQYF. The CDR3 DNA sequence: TGTGCCAGCAGCTATGCGGTGAACGAGCAGTACTTC.